The present T cell receptor beta chain was sequenced within a study of control samples from healthy donors and cancer patients (dated by TCRdb to 2019 to 2021). CDR1 KGHDR and CDR2 SFDVKD were looked up in the germline V gene. From its cysteine to its phenylalanine, the CDR3 spans 16 amino acids. The DNA shown is the 48-base CDR3, in frame from base 1. The V end gives up 2 bases and the J end 4 bases, leaving 8 bases in the junction not matched to a gene. Libraries were prepared through the immunoSEQ multiplex PCR assay. In its TCRdb copy, this immuneACCESS table keeps in-frame sequences only and misses some clones. Where compared with another copy, unresolved V genes explain less than half of these, and the others have no known cause. This sample comprises about 160,000 clones, approximately 90% of them detected only once. Around 12% of the sample comes from the top ten. Notes on this clone: The antigen this receptor binds is unknown. Within one base of it there is no much larger clone, and no base qualities were kept.

This sequence was found in a man aged 25 to 40 in good health. This receptor chain uses TRBV24-1 and TRBJ1-2; 8 bases in between match TRBD1. What was sequenced was blood. The nucleotide sequence reads TGTGCCACCAGTGATTCGAGGGGCACAGGGGGCTATGGCTACACCTTC. It encodes CATSDSRGTGGYGYTF.